This T cell receptor beta chain emerged from a study of OX40 agonist ivuxolimab in advanced cancers. Study-level background: The study enrolled dose-escalation patients with hepatocellular carcinoma, melanoma, renal cell or head and neck cancer. Study-level points and caveats: Researchers did not determine the expanded peripheral T cells' antigen specificity. CD8+ T cells were the subset that, on average, had more expanded clones than CD4+.

This clone was seen just once. The target antigen is unknown. Repertoires were generated with immunoSEQ multiplex PCR, while TCRdb's copy carries only in-frame clones and drops some. The sample records more than 85,000 clones, around 85% being singletons. The CDR3 covers 13 residues. The germline V gene has CDR1 MNHEY and CDR2 SVGAGI. Trimming removed 11 bases from V and 0 bases from J, with 13 bases in between. The sample was CD4+ or CD8+ T cells sorted from blood, taken in a trial of the OX40 agonist ivuxolimab. This TCR derives from an adult with an advanced solid tumor such as melanoma, head and neck, liver or kidney cancer. The rearrangement uses TRBV6-5 and TRBJ1-1; D may be TRBD1 (5 bases). The CDR3 loop reads CAALGALNTEAFF. The CDR3 coding sequence is TGTGCCGCTCTAGGGGCCCTGAACACTGAAGCTTTCTTT.